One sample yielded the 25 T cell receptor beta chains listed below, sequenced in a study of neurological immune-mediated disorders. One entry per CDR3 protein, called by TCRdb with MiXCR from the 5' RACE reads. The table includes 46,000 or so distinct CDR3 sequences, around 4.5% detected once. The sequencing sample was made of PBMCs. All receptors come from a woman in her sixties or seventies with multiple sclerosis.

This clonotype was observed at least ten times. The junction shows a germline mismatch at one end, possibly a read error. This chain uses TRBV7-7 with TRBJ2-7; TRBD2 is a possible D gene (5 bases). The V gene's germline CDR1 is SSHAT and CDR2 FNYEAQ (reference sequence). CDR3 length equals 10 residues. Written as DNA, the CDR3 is TGCGGGGTACAGTCCTACGAGCAGTACTTC. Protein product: CGVQSYEQYF.

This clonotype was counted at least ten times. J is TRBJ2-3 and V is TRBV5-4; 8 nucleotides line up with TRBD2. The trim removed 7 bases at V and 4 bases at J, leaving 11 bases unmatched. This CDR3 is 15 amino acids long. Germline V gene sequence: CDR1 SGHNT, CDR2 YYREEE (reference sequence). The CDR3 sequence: CASRTGAGAADTQYF. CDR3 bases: TGTGCCAGCCGCACGGGAGCGGGGGCCGCAGATACGCAGTATTTT.

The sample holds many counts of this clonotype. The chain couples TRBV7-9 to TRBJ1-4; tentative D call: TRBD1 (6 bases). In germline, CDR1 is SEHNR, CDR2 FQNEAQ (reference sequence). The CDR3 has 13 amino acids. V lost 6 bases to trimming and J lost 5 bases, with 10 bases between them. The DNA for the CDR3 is TGTGCCAGCAGGCAGGGGCTGAATGAAAAACTGTTTTTT. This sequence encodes CASRQGLNEKLFF.

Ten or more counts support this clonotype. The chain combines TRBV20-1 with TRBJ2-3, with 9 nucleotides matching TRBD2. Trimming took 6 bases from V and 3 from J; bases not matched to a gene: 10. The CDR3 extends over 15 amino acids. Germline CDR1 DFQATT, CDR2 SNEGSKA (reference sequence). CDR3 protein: CSARTGTSRTDTQYF. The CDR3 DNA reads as TGCAGTGCGCGGACCGGGACTAGCAGGACAGATACGCAGTATTTT.

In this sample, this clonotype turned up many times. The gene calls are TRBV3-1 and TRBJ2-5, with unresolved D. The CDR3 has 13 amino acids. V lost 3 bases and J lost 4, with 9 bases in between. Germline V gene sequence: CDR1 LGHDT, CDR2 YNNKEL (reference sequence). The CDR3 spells CASSHASGETQYF. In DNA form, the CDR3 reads TGTGCCAGCAGCCACGCTTCTGGAGAGACCCAGTACTTC.

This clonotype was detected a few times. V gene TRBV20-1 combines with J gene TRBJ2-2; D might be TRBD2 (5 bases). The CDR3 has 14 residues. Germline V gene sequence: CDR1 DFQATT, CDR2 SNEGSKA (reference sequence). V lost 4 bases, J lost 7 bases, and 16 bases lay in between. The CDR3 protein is CSATIGADHGELFF. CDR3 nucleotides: TGCAGTGCTACCATTGGAGCGGACCACGGGGAGCTGTTTTTT.

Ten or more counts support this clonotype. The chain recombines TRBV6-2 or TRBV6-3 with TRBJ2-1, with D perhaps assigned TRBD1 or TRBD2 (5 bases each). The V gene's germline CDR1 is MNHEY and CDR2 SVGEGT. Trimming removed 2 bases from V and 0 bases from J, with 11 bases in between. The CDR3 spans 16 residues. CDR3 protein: CASSYRGPFSYNEQFF. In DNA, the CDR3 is TGTGCCAGCAGTTACCGGGGACCTTTCTCCTACAATGAGCAGTTCTTC.

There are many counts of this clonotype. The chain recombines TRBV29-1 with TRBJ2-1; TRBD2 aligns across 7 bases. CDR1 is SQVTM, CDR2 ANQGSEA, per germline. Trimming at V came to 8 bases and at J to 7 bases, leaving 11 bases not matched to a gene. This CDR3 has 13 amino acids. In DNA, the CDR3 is TGCAGCACCCCCCAGGCTAGCGGTAATGAGCAGTTCTTC. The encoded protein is CSTPQASGNEQFF.

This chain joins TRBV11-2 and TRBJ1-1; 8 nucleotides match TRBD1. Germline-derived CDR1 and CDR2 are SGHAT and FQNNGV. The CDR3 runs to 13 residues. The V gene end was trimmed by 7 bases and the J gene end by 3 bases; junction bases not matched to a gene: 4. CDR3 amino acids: CASMWGQDTEAFF. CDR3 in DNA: TGTGCCAGCATGTGGGGACAGGACACTGAAGCTTTCTTT.

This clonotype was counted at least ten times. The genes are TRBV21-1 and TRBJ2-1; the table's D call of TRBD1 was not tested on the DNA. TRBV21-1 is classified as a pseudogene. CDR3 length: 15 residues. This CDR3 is CARSLGTESYNEQFF. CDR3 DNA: TGTGCCAGGAGCCTCGGGACAGAATCATACAATGAGCAGTTCTTC.

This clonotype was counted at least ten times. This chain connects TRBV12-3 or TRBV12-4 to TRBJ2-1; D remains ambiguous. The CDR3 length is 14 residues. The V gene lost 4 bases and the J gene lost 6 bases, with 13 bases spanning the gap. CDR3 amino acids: CASSSSGVGNEQFF. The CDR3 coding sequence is TGTGCCAGCAGTTCCTCTGGGGTGGGCAATGAGCAGTTCTTC.

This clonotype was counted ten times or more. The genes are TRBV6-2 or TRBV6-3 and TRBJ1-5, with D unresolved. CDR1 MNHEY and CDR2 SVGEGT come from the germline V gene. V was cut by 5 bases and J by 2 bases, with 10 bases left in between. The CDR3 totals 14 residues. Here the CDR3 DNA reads TGTGCCAGCAGTCAATTTGGTGGCAATCAGCCCCAGCATTTT. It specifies CASSQFGGNQPQHF.

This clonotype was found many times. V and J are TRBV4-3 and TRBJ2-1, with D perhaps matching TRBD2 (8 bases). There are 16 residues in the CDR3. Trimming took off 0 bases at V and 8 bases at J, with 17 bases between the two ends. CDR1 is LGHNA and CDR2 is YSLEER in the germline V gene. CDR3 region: CASSQEGGGGSYEQFF. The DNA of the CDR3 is TGCGCCAGCAGCCAAGAAGGGGGCGGGGGGTCTTATGAGCAGTTCTTC.

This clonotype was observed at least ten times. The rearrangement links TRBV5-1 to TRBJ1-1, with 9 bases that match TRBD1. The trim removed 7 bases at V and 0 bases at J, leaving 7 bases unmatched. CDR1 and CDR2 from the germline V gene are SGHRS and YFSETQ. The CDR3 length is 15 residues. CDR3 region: CASGDRDRVNTEAFF. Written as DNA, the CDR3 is TGCGCCAGCGGCGACCGGGACAGGGTGAACACTGAAGCTTTCTTT.

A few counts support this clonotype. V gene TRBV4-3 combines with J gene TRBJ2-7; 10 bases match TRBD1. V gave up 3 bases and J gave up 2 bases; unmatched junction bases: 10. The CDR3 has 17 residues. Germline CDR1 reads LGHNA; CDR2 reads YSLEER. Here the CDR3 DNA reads TGCGCCAGCAGCCAGCACTCCGGGACAGGGGACCCCTACGAGCAGTACTTC. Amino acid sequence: CASSQHSGTGDPYEQYF.

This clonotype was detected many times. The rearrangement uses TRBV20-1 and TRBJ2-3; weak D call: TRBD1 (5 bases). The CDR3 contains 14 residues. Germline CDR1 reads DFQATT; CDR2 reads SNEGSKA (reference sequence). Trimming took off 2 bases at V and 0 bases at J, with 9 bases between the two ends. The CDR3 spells CSARLQGSTDTQYF. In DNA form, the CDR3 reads TGCAGTGCTAGATTGCAGGGTAGCACAGATACGCAGTATTTT.

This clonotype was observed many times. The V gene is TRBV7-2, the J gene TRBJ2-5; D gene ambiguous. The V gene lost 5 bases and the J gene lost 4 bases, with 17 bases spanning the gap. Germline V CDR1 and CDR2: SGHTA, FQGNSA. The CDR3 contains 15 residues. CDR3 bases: TGTGCCAGCAGCCCACAGCAACTCTCAACAGAGACCCAGTACTTC. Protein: CASSPQQLSTETQYF.

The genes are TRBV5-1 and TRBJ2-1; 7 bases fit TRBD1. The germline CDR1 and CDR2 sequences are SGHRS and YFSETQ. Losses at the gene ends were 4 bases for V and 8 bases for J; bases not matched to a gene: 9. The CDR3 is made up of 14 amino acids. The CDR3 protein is CASSKGDREDEQFF. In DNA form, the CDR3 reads TGCGCCAGCAGCAAAGGCGACAGGGAAGATGAGCAGTTCTTC.

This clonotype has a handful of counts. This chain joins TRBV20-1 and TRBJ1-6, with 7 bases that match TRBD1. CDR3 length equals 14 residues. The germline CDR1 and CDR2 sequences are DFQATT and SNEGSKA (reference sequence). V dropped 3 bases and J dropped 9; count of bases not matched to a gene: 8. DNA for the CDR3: TGCAGTGCTAGCATGCGGCAGGGGGGTTCACCCCTCCACTTT. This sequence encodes CSASMRQGGSPLHF.

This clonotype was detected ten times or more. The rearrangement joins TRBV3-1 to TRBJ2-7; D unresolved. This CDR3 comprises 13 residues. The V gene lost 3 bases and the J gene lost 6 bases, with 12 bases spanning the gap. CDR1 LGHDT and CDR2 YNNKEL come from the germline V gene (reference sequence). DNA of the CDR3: TGTGCCAGCAGCCAGACCCTTCTAGGCGAGCAGTACGTC. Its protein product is CASSQTLLGEQYV.

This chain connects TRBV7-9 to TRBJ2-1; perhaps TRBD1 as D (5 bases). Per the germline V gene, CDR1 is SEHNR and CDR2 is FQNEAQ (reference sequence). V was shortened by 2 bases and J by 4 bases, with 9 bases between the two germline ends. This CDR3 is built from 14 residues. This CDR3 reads CASSLRQGYNEQFF. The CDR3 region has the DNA TGTGCCAGCAGCTTAAGGCAGGGATACAATGAGCAGTTCTTC.

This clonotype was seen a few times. The CDR3 is CASSNTGGAPNTGELFF. CDR3 nucleotides: TGCGCCAGCAGCAACACAGGGGGCGCACCGAACACCGGGGAGCTGTTTTTT. The chain employs TRBV5-1 and TRBJ2-2, with 9 bases lining up with TRBD1. The CDR3 contains 17 residues. The junction had 7 bases not matched to a gene; V was cut back by 4 bases and J by 0 bases. The germline V gene has CDR1 SGHRS and CDR2 YFSETQ.

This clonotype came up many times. The CDR3 loop reads CSARGDYEQYF. For the CDR3, the DNA is TGCAGTGCCCGGGGGGACTACGAGCAGTACTTC. V is TRBV20-1 and J is TRBJ2-7; 7 bases are a match to TRBD2. V was pared by 6 bases and J by 3 bases, with 2 bases of the junction left unmatched. Looked up from germline, CDR1 is DFQATT and CDR2 is SNEGSKA (reference sequence). This CDR3 spans 11 amino acids.

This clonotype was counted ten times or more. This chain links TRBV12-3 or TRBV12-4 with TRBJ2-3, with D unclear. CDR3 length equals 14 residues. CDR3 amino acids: CAVTGSHFTDTQYF. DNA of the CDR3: TGTGCGGTAACGGGTTCTCATTTCACAGATACGCAGTATTTT.

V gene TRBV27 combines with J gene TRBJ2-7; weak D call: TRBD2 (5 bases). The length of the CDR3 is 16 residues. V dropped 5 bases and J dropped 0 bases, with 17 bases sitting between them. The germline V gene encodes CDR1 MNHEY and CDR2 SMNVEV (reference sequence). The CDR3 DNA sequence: TGTGCCAGCAGTCACCTTGGAGGAGGTGTCTCCTACGAGCAGTACTTC. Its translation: CASSHLGGGVSYEQYF.